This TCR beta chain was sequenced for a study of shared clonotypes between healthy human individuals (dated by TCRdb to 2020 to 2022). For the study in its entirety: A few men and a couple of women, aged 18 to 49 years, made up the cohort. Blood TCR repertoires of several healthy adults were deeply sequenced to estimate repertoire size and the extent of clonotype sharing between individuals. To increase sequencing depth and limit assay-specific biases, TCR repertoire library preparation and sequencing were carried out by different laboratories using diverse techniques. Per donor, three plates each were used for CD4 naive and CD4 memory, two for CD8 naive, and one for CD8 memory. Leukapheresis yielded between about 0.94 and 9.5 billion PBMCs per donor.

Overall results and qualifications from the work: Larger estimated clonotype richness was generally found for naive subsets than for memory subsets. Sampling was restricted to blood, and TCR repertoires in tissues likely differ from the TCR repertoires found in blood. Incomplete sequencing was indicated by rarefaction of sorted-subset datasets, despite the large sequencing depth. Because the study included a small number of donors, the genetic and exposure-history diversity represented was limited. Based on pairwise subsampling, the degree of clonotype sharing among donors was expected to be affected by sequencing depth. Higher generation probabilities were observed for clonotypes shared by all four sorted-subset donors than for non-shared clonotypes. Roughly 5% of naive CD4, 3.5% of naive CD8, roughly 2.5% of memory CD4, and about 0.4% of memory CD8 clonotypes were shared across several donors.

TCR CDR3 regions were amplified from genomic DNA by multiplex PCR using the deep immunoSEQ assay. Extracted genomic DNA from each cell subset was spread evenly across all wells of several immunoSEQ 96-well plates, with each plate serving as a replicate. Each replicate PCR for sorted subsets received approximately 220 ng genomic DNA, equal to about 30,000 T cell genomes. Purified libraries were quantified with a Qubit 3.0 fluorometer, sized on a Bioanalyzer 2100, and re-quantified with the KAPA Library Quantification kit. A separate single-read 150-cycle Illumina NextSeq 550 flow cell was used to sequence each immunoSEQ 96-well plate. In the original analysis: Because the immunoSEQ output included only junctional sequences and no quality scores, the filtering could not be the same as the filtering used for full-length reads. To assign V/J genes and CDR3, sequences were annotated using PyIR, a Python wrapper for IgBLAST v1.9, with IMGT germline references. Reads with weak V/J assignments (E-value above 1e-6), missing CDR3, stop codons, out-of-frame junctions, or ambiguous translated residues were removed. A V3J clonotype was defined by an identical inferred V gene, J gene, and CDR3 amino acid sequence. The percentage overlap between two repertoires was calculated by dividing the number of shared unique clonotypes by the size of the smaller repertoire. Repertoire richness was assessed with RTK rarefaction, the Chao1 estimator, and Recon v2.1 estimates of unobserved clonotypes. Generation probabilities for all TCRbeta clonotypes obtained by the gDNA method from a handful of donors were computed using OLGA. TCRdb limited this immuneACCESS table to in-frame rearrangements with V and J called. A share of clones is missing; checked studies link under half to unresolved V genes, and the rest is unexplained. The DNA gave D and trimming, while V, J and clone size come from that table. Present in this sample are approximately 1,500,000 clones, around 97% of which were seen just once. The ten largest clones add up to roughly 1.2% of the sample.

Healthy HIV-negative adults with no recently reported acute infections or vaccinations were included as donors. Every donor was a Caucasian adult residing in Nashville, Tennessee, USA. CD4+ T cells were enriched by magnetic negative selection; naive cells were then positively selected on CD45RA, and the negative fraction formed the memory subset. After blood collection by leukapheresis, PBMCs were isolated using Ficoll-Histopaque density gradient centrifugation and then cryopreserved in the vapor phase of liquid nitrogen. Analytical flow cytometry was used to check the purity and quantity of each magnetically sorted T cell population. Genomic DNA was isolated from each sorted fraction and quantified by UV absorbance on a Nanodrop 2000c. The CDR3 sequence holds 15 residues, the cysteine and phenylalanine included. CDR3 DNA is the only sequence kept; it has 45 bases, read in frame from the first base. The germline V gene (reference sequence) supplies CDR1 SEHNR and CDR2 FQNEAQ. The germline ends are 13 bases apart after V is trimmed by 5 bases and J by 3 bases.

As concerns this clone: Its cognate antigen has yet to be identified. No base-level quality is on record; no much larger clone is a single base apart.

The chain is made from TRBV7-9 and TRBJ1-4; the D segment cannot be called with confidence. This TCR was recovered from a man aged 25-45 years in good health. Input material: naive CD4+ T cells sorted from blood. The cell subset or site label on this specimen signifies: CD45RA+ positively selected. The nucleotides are TGTGCCAGCAGCGCAGCCCGGGAGGCTAATGAAAAACTGTTTTTT. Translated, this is CASSAAREANEKLFF.